This T cell receptor beta chain was observed in a study of blood T cell repertoires in COVID-19. Data came from immunoSEQ multiplex PCR; TCRdb stores just in-frame clones and leaves some out. The sample lists about 120,000 clones; around 87% were seen once. Material: peripheral blood. This clonotype was obtained from a woman aged 70-85 years with acute or convalescent COVID-19.

The CDR3 nucleotides are TGTGCCAGCAGCCAAGGGGGCGGTATGGGGAGCACAGATACGCAGTATTTT. This gives the protein CASSQGGGMGSTDTQYF. This chain connects TRBV3-1 (or the pseudogene TRBV3-2) to TRBJ2-3; D is possibly TRBD1 (5 bases). CDR1 and CDR2 from the germline V gene are LGHDT and YNNKEL (reference sequence). Trimming shortened V by 1 base and J by 0 bases, and 14 bases separated the two germline ends. This CDR3 is 17 amino acids long.